These 15 T cell receptor beta chains share one sample of origin, sequenced in a study of blood T cells in healthy people across ages. Primed by a sample-barcoded 5' primer and a J-beta primer mix, a second PCR proceeded for about 6 to 11 cycles. TCRdb independently ran MiXCR on the 5' RACE reads; one entry per CDR3 protein. The table includes about 680,000 distinct CDR3 sequences, roughly 49% detected once. Sample: blood. The source is a woman aged 55-75 years in good health.

The sample holds a few counts of this clonotype. This chain connects TRBV7-2 to TRBJ2-7; no reliable D call. The V end was cut by 1 base, the J end by 4 bases, with 5 bases between. This CDR3 has 12 residues. Germline values: CDR1 SGHTA, CDR2 FQGNSA. CDR3 in amino acids: CASSLDKYEQYF. The CDR3 bases are TGTGCCAGCAGCTTAGATAAGTACGAGCAGTACTTC.

V and J are TRBV6-6 and TRBJ2-3, with D perhaps matching TRBD1 or TRBD2 (5 bases each). With 5 bases removed from V and 0 bases from J, the gap between germline ends came to 9 bases. The CDR3 contains 14 residues. Per germline, CDR1 MNHNY and CDR2 SVGAGI (reference sequence). The CDR3 region has the DNA TGTGCCAGCAGTAGAGGGGTCAGCACAGATACGCAGTATTTT. The encoded protein is CASSRGVSTDTQYF.

As DNA, the CDR3 is TGTGCCAGCAGTTACCCTCCCACCGGGACTAGTAAAGAGACCCAGTACTTC. The encoded protein is CASSYPPTGTSKETQYF. V usage is TRBV6-2 or TRBV6-3 and J usage is TRBJ2-5; 8 bases map to TRBD2. Germline CDR1 is MNHEY and CDR2 is SVGEGT. V shed 2 bases and J 3 bases; nucleotides not matched to a gene: 11. CDR3 size: 17 residues.

V usage is TRBV6-5 and J usage is TRBJ1-4, with a tentative D call TRBD1 (6 bases). The V end lost 4 bases, the J end lost 8 bases, and 11 bases lay between the germline ends. The germline CDR1 and CDR2 sequences are MNHEY and SVGAGI. The CDR3 runs 13 residues. Here the CDR3 DNA reads TGTGCCAGCAGTTGGGGGCGAGAAGAAAAACTGTTTTTT. Translating it yields CASSWGREEKLFF.

The chain couples TRBV12-5 to TRBJ2-1, with D unclear. Germline CDR1 LGHNT, CDR2 FRNRAP. There are 12 residues in the CDR3. The V and J ends lost 1 base and 7 bases respectively, with 5 bases between them. DNA of the CDR3: TGTGCTAGTGGTTTGGATACGAATGAGCAGTTCTTC. Its protein product is CASGLDTNEQFF.

In its sample, this clonotype was seen a few times. The rearrangement joins TRBV7-2 to TRBJ2-7; 7 nucleotides match TRBD2. Germline CDR1 SGHTA, CDR2 FQGNSA. This CDR3 comprises 13 residues. V gave up 6 bases and J gave up 2 bases; unmatched junction bases: 4. CDR3 protein: CASSRLATYEQYF. DNA for the CDR3: TGTGCCAGCAGTAGACTAGCCACCTACGAGCAGTACTTC.

The rearrangement uses TRBV9 and TRBJ1-1, with TRBD1 as a possible D gene (6 bases). Trimming took off 0 bases at V and 7 bases at J, with 16 bases between the two ends. CDR1 and CDR2 (germline): SGDLS, YYNGEE. There are 15 residues in the CDR3. This chain's CDR3 is CASSVAGATYGEAFF. Written as DNA, the CDR3 is TGTGCCAGCAGCGTAGCAGGGGCCACTTATGGTGAAGCTTTCTTT.

The chain recombines TRBV27 with TRBJ2-7, with D perhaps matching TRBD2 (5 bases). V was shortened by 5 bases and J by 1 base, with 21 bases between the two germline ends. From germline, CDR1 is MNHEY and CDR2 SMNVEV (reference sequence). The CDR3 has 17 residues. As DNA, the CDR3 is TGTGCCAGCAGTCCCTCCTCAGGCGGGCCCGTATCCTACGAGCAGTACTTC. Its protein product is CASSPSSGGPVSYEQYF.

This sequence joins TRBV5-1 and TRBJ2-5, with D uncertain. Germline V gene lookup returns CDR1 SGHRS and CDR2 YFSETQ. V lost 1 base and J 3 bases, leaving 16 bases between the germline ends. This CDR3 has 16 residues. CDR3 amino acids: CASSLQAGPPEETQYF. DNA for the CDR3: TGCGCCAGCAGCTTGCAGGCAGGTCCCCCAGAAGAGACCCAGTACTTC.

This clonotype was found a few times. CDR3 sequence: CSVGQPMNTEAFF. CDR3 coding DNA: TGCAGCGTGGGACAACCGATGAACACTGAAGCTTTCTTT. The chain recombines TRBV29-1 with TRBJ1-1; a weak D match, TRBD1 (6 bases). Trimming left V 6 bases short and J 0 bases short, with 11 bases between. CDR1 is SQVTM, CDR2 ANQGSEA, per germline. The CDR3 is 13 amino acids.

J is TRBJ2-7 and V is TRBV3-1, with 8 bases matching TRBD2. The CDR3 consists of 15 residues. The V segment lost 1 base and the J segment 2 bases; nucleotides outside the gene matches: 4. Germline assignment: CDR1 LGHDT and CDR2 YNNKEL (reference sequence). The CDR3 DNA reads TGTGCCAGCAGCCAAGCCGGGAGGGCCACCTACGAGCAGTACTTC. This encodes CASSQAGRATYEQYF.

The V and J genes are TRBV6-1 and TRBJ2-1; 12 bases map to TRBD2. Germline CDR1 and CDR2: MNHNS and SASEGT. After removal of 3 bases from V and 3 bases from J, the junction contained 6 bases not matched to a gene. The CDR3 is 17 residues long. The CDR3: CASSDPGLAGSYNEQFF. In DNA, the CDR3 is TGTGCCAGCAGTGATCCAGGACTAGCGGGAAGCTACAATGAGCAGTTCTTC.

The chain has TRBV27 and TRBJ2-7; D is uncertain. There are 13 residues in the CDR3. Trimming removed 4 bases from V and 3 bases from J, with 10 bases in between. Germline CDR1 is MNHEY and CDR2 is SMNVEV (reference sequence). CDR3 loop: CASSWAPNYEQYF. The CDR3 DNA reads TGTGCCAGCAGTTGGGCTCCGAACTACGAGCAGTACTTC.

CDR3 protein: CSIVRFSGLADDEQFF. The CDR3 DNA reads as TGCAGCATTGTTAGGTTTTCGGGACTAGCGGATGATGAGCAGTTCTTC. The rearrangement uses TRBV29-1 and TRBJ2-1; TRBD2 matches 11 bases. The germline CDR1 and CDR2 sequences are SQVTM and ANQGSEA. The CDR3 loop spans 16 amino acids. J lost 8 bases, V lost 8 bases, and 17 bases had no gene match.

This rearrangement joins TRBV7-2 to TRBJ2-2; D is perhaps TRBD2 (6 bases). V dropped 2 bases and J dropped 4 bases, with 14 bases sitting between them. The germline V gene has CDR1 SGHTA and CDR2 FQGNSA. The CDR3 has 16 amino acids. The CDR3 DNA reads as TGTGCCAGCAGCTTATTTCGGACGGGAGCCACCGGGGAGCTGTTTTTT. This translates into CASSLFRTGATGELFF.